This T cell receptor beta chain was found in a study of tumor-infiltrating lymphocytes in primary liver carcinoma (dated by TCRdb to the late 2010s). Regarding the research as a whole: The five patients, three men and two women aged 30 to 69 years, had hepatocellular carcinoma (four) or combined HCC and intrahepatic cholangiocarcinoma (one). The five patients had tumors staged T1-T3 N0M0, with maximum diameters ranging from 4.2 to 10 cm. Roughly 3.5 to 7.5 million productive TCRbeta reads were obtained per sample, and no significant difference in read depth was found between tissue types. The study combined TCRbeta repertoire sequencing, expression microarrays and whole-exome sequencing across five regions of each liver tumor, with adjacent normal tissue and blood. A total of around 35 specimens from 5 patients went through TCRbeta repertoire sequencing, namely 25 tumor regions, 5 adjacent noncancerous liver tissues and 5 peripheral blood samples. To link TCRbeta repertoire diversity with the local molecular phenotype, the 25 or so tumor region samples were profiled using Agilent mRNA microarrays. Reproducibility between technical replicate repertoires was high, with correlation coefficients above 0.95 and mean shared-clone rates about 0.9.

The germline V gene specifies MNHNS as CDR1 and SASEGT as CDR2. The CDR3 holds 19 amino acids from the cysteine to the phenylalanine. CDR3 DNA only is kept here, 57 bases in frame from base 1. V is cut back by 2 bases and J by 6 bases, with 16 bases in the junction unmatched. In its sample, this clonotype was seen many times. Its recognized antigen is unknown. Base qualities were left out, and no much larger clone turns up one base away. Starting from 450 to 500 ng total RNA, TCRbeta-specific cDNA was produced by reverse transcription with a constant-region primer and ProtoScript II reverse transcriptase. Construction of the TCRbeta libraries relied on three nested rounds of multiplex PCR, following a slightly modified ARM-PCR procedure. Each of the first two PCR rounds ran for around 10 cycles using multiplex TRBV1-TRBV30 forward primers together with a Cbeta reverse primer. Sample barcodes and Illumina adapters were attached in a final 25-cycle PCR using Deep VentR polymerase. Before sequencing, amplicons of 200-500 bp were purified from gel using a QIAquick gel extraction kit. The TCRbeta amplicons were sequenced with 250-bp paired-end reads on an Illumina HiSeq 2500. As for the authors' bioinformatics: Quality trimming of reads was performed with Trimmomatic v0.33, and paired reads were merged with FLASH v1.2.11 so that full CDR3 sequences could be recovered. MiGEC v1.2.1b assigned V, D and J germline segments to the rearranged TCRbeta sequences. Clonotype statistics and Shannon-Wiener diversity indices were calculated with VDJtools v1.0.0. Except for diversity analysis, only each sample's 250 most abundant clonotypes were used in subsequent analyses to reduce sampling bias. The public reads were quality trimmed at Q25 with fastp and then assembled into clones with MiXCR by TCRdb, keeping productive beta chains. Each entry merges the rows of one CDR3 protein and shows their most common DNA and genes. TCRdb assigned the V and J calls; the authors' analysis was not used. This sample has 120,000 or so distinct CDR3 sequences in its table, and 55% to 65% of those were observed once. The ten biggest clones cover over 7% of the sample.

Overall study results and their limits: Bulk unsorted samples precluded comparing CD4+ and CD8+ T cell repertoires. Pairs of tumor regions showed greater repertoire overlap (mean around 36%) than tumor-adjacent pairs (roughly 17%) or tumor-blood pairs (approximately 15%), which is consistent with antigen-driven expansion. With just five or six patients in the study, the authors point out that the findings should be validated in a larger study. Only about 7.5-25% of top clones were present in all five regions of a tumor, suggesting spatial heterogeneity of tumor-infiltrating T cells. Because sequencing covered only the TCR beta chain and unpaired alpha chains were not captured, true repertoire diversity is likely underestimated. Compared with blood, tumors had a significantly larger share of the repertoire taken up by the top 250 clones (p = 0.039).

Without any cell sorting, total RNA and DNA were extracted together from around 20-30 mg of bulk tissue using the AllPrep DNA/RNA mini kit. Surgical resection was performed in China between 2015 and early 2016 on about 5 patients with histopathologically diagnosed primary liver carcinoma. At the time of sampling, the patients had chronic HBV infection and had not received any treatment. Each tumor was sampled at five spatially separated regions: the superior, inferior, left-lateral and right-lateral poles and the tumor centre. More than 85% viable tumor cells were found by histology in every tumor sample. Pieces of fresh tumor and adjacent tissue were cut in half, with one half kept in RNAlater at -80 degrees C and the other half sent for histology.

This clonotype was obtained from a woman aged 55-75 years with primary liver carcinoma and hepatitis B virus infection. The rearranged chain carries TRBV6-1 and TRBJ2-7; 13 bases in the middle match TRBD2. Sequencing was done on a sample of liver tumor tissue from sampling region 1. The cell subset or site label here, explained by the study, means: tumor region T1, superior pole. CDR3 sequence: CASSERVGLLAGGLFEQYF. The DNA sequence is TGTGCCAGCAGTGAAAGAGTTGGGTTACTAGCGGGAGGGCTTTTCGAGCAGTACTTC.